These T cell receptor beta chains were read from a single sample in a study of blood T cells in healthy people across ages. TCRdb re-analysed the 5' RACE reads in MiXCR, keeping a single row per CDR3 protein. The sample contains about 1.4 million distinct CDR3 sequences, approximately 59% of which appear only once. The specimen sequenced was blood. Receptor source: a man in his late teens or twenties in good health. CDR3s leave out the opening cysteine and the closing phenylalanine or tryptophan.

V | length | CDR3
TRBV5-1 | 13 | ASSLIAGENNEQY
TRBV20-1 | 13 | SAIRDRVLGYEQY
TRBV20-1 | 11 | SAHDREPYEQY
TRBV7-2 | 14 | ASSSKLAGRYNEQF
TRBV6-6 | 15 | ASSPRTAGYSTDTQY
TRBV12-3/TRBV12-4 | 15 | ASSHWGTGWGSDEQF
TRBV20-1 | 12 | SVRQSYYYNEQF
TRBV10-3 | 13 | AISFTGTSSYEQY
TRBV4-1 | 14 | ASSHPVRRGGTEQY
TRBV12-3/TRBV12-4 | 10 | ASSVGGPGYT
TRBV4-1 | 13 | ASSRSGQNQETQY
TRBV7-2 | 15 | ASSLIPLAGGADTQY
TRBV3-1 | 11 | ASSQGSNYEQY
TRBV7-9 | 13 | ASTLAGGLSDTQY
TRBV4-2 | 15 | ASSQGFQRQGANEQF
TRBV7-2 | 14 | ASSLNVGGLSETQY
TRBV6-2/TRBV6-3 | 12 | ASSYGTTTDTQY
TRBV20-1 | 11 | SASRDSWGEQY
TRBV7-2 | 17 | ASSLDLNWGTSSYNEQF
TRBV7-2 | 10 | ASSREVSAYT
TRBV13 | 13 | ASSPRWGIGGELF
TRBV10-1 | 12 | ASSQQTGQETQY
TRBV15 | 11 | ATSRERGIEQY
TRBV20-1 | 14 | SASPTVRGSGNEQF